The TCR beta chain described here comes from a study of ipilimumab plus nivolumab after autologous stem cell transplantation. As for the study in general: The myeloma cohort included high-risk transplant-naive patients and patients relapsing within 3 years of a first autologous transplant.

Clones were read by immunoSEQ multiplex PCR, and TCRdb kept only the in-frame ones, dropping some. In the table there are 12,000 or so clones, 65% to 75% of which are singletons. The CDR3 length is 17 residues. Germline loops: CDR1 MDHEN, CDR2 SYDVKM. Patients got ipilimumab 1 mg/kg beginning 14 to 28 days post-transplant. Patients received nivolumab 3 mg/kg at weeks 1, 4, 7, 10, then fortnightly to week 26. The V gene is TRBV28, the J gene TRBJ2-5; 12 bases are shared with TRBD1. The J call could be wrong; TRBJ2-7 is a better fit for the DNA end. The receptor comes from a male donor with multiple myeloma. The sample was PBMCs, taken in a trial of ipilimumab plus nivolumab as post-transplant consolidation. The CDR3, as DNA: TGTGCCAGCGGATTCCGGGACAGGGGGCTTTTTCCCCACGAGCAGTACTTC. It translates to CASGFRDRGLFPHEQYF.